This T cell receptor beta chain was captured by sequencing in a study of shared T cell receptors in the human thymus. This table comes from immunoSEQ multiplex PCR, and its TCRdb copy is limited to in-frame clones, with some not included. The sample consists of hundreds of thousands of clones, more than 75% of them appearing once. Germline CDR1 LNHDA, CDR2 SQIVND (reference sequence). The CDR3 spans 15 residues. V lost 6 bases and J 0 bases, leaving 12 bases between the germline ends. A further study also used this sample, focusing on human thymus T cells.

The source is a boy younger than two with a congenital heart defect. Sequencing was carried out using thymocytes. The V and J genes are TRBV19 and TRBJ2-1, with D perhaps matching TRBD1 (6 bases). DNA for the CDR3: TGTGCCAGTAGCCGACAGGAGAGCTCCTACAATGAGCAGTTCTTC. It specifies CASSRQESSYNEQFF.